This paragraph covers one T cell receptor beta chain sequence. Its specificity is not known. Other DNA sequences in the same sample also yield this CDR3. The data stem from a study of T cell responses to AZD1222 COVID-19 vaccine. Study summary: Second doses were pooled across both intervals (about 4 or about 12 weeks).

The CDR3 totals 13 residues. CDR1 GTSNPN and CDR2 SVGIG come from the germline V gene (reference sequence). V lost 1 base to trimming and J lost 3 bases, with 7 bases between them. Overall study results and limits: Regions left unmutated in variants are reportedly the target of nearly half of spike-specific TCRs. Clonal diversity was possibly underestimated, and the donors were mostly white British, with more females. Spike-specific TCR repertoires showed rising breadth and depth after two AZD1222 doses.

Sequencing was performed with immunoSEQ multiplex PCR; in TCRdb, only in-frame clones are kept and a portion is missing. This table has approximately 150,000 clones, around nine tenths appearing once. The chain recombines TRBV30 with TRBJ1-5; D is unresolved. The TCR was taken from an adult in good health. The source material was peripheral blood, sampled on day 0 of AZD1222 vaccination. The CDR3 reads CAWSGQANQPQHF. CDR3 DNA: TGTGCCTGGAGTGGGCAGGCCAATCAGCCCCAGCATTTT.